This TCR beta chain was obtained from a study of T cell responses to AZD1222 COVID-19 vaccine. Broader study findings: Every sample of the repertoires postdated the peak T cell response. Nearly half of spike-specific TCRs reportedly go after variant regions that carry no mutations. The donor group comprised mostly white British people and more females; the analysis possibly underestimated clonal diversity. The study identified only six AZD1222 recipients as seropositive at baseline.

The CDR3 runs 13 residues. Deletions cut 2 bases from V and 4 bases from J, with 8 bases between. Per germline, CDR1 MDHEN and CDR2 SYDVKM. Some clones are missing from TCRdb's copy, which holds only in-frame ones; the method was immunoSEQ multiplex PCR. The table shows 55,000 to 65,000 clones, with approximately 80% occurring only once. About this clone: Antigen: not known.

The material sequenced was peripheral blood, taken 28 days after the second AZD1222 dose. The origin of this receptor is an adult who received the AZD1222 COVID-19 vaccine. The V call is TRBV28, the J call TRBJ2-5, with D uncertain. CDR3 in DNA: TGTGCCAGCAGTTTAAACGAACCAGAGACCCAGTACTTC. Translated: CASSLNEPETQYF.